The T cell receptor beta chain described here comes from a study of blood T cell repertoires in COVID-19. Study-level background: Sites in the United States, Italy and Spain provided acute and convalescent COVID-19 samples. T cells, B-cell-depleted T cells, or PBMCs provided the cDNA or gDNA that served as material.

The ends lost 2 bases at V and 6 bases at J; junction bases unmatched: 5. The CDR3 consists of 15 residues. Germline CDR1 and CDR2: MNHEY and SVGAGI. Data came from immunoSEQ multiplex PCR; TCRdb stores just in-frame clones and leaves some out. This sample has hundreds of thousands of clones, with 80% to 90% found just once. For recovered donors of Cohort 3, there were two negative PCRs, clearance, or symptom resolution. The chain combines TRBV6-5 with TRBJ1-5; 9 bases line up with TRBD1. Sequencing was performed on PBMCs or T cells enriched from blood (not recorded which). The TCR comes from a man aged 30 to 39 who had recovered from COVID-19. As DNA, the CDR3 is TGTGCCAGCAGTTACGACAGGGGGGAAACTCAGCCCCAGCATTTT. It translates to CASSYDRGETQPQHF.